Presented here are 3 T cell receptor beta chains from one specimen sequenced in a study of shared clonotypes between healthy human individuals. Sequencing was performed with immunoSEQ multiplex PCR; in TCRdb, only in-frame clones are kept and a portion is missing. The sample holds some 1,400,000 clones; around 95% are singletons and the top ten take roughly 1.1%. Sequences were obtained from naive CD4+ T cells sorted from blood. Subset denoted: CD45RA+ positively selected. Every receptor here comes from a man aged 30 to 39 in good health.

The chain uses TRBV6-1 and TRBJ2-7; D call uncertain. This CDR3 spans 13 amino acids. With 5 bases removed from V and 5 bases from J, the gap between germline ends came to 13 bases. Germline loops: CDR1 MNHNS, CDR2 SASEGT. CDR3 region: CASSILAEDEQYF. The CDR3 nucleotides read TGTGCCAGCAGTATCCTGGCGGAAGACGAGCAGTACTTC.

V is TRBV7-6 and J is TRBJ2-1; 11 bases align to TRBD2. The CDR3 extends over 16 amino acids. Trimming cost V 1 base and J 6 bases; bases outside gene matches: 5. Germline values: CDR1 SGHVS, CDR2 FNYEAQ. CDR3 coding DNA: TGTGCCAGCAGCTTAGTGGCTAGCGGGAGGTTCAATGAGCAGTTCTTC. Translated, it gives CASSLVASGRFNEQFF. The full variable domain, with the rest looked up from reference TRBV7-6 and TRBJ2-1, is GAGVSQSPRYKVTKRGQDVALRCDPISGHVSLYWYRQALGQGPEFLTYFNYEAQQDKSGLPNDRFSAERPEGSISTLTIQRTEQRDSAMYRCASSLVASGRFNEQFFGPGTRLTVL.

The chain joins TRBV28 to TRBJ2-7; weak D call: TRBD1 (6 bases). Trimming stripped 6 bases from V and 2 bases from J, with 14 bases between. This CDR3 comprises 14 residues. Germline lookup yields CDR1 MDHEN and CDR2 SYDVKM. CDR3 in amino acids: CASSRGQSPYEQYF. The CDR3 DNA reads TGTGCCAGCAGCCGGGGACAATCGCCCTACGAGCAGTACTTC.